The clone carrying this TCR beta chain was recorded many times. This CDR3 has 15 residues. Germline lookup yields CDR1 SGHTA and CDR2 FQGNSA. Trimming removed 2 bases from V and 2 bases from J; junction bases left unmatched: 4. Noted time point: persistent/refractory GD, antithyroid drugs over 5 years with positive TRAb. Generation of the TCR library employed RNA extracted from PBMCs. This sample stems from a study of regulatory T cells in long-lasting Graves disease. Arm-PCR of CDR3 regions and iRepertoire HTBI primers were the basis on which TCR beta libraries were built. A single record per CDR3 protein comes from TCRdb applying MiXCR to the multiplex PCR reads. The sample lists about 470,000 distinct CDR3 sequences; roughly 21% were seen once.

The material sequenced was peripheral blood mononuclear cells (PBMCs), taken when the disease was refractory, from a patient treated with antithyroid drugs. The J gene is TRBJ2-7, the V gene TRBV7-2; 9 bases are shared with TRBD1. The sequence came from a female donor with Graves disease. The CDR3 reads CASSLLGQGTYEQYF. In nucleotides, the CDR3 is TGTGCCAGCAGCTTACTGGGACAGGGAACCTACGAGCAGTACTTC.